Detailed here is one T cell receptor beta chain. This entry belongs to a study of T cells in Graves' hyperthyroidism and ophthalmopathy. Amplified TCR beta CDR3 regions derived from RNA transcripts. The HTBI primer set drove a first-round RT-PCR of the TCR CDR3. TCRdb redid the calling of the multiplex PCR reads with MiXCR, one entry per CDR3 protein. The top ten hold approximately 15% of the sample, which has a few hundred thousand distinct CDR3 sequences, approximately 15% seen once. Germline CDR1 SGDLS, CDR2 YYNGEE. Trimming took 2 bases from V and 3 from J, leaving 11 bases between them. The CDR3 is 14 amino acids.

Input material: blood. The chain uses TRBV9 and TRBJ1-1; no clear D gene. The receptor's source is a woman in her 40s with Graves' hyperthyroidism. The CDR3 sequence is CASSVRVEDTEAFF. The CDR3 bases are TGTGCCAGCAGCGTGAGGGTTGAAGACACTGAAGCTTTCTTT. The full variable domain, with the rest looked up from reference TRBV9 and TRBJ1-1, is DSGVTQTPKHLITATGQRVTLRCSPRSGDLSVYWYQQSLDQGLQFLIQYYNGEERAKGNILERFSAQQFPDLHSELNLSSLELGDSALYFCASSVRVEDTEAFFGQGTRLTVV.